Below, one T cell receptor (beta chain) is given with its context. The antigen is undetermined. The source of the sample is a study of cytomegalovirus exposure and HLA in healthy donors. Study overall: From donors who were HLA-typed, an early data release held about 85 million unique TCRs. Study-level results: Researchers catalogued 150 or so TCR beta chains as cytomegalovirus-associated. Based on reports, TCR beta sequences accurately predicted HLA-A and HLA-B alleles for most subjects. With DRB1 most and HLA-C fewest, TCR association rates differed between HLA loci in a later analysis.

In the PCR, 60 Vbeta and 13 Jbeta primers were used. Measured with immunoSEQ multiplex PCR; TCRdb has only the in-frame clones, and not every one. The sample records 200,000 or so clones, 81% being singletons. The CDR3 totals 15 residues. The trim removed 7 bases at V and 6 bases at J, leaving 10 bases unmatched. CDR1 and CDR2 from the germline V gene are SGHTA and FQGNSA. V and J are TRBV7-2 and TRBJ1-3; 9 nucleotides match TRBD1. Sequences were obtained from PBMCs. The TCR originated in a woman aged 18-29 years in good health and CMV-seropositive. CDR3 loop: CASTKGQGRSNTIYF. The CDR3 DNA reads as TGTGCCAGCACCAAAGGACAGGGGCGATCAAACACCATATATTTT. Complete variable domain (other parts from reference TRBV7-2 and TRBJ1-3): GAGVSQSPSNKVTEKGKDVELRCDPISGHTALYWYRQSLGQGLEFLIYFQGNSAPDKSGLPSDRFSAERTGGSVSTLTIQRTQQEDSAVYLCASTKGQGRSNTIYFGEGSWLTVV.